Listed below are T cell receptor beta chains from one sample, sequenced in a study of blood T cells in healthy people across ages. TCRdb reprocessed the 5' RACE reads via MiXCR and lists one record per CDR3 protein. Counted here are about a million distinct CDR3 sequences, roughly 52% occurring once; the ten biggest clones make up around an eighth. The sequencing sample was made of blood. Receptors were obtained from a man between 25 and 39 years old in good health. Each CDR3 is given with its conserved first and last residue. A D gene is named only where the DNA matches it firmly. Clone size is given for some rows only: seen once, a few or many times, or a class if the clone is expanded.

clone_size	j_call	d_call	v_call	cdr3_nt	cdr3_aa
.	TRBJ2-3	.	TRBV5-1	TGCGCCAGCATGGGAGCGGTCCTAGGTACGCAGTATTTT	CASMGAVLGTQYF
.	TRBJ2-1	TRBD1	TRBV2	TGTGCCAGCAGTGACTGGGGGACAGGGGTCATCTACAATGAGCAGTTCTTC	CASSDWGTGVIYNEQFF
.	TRBJ1-1	.	TRBV5-1	TGCGCCAGCACCGCTACCCCGGACAATTCTGAAGCTTTCTTT	CASTATPDNSEAFF
.	TRBJ2-5	TRBD2	TRBV20-1	TGCAGTGCTAGTGTGACTAGCGGGCGAGAGACCCAGTACTTC	CSASVTSGRETQYF
.	TRBJ2-5	.	TRBV6-5	TGTGCCAGCAGTTACTCTATACAGGGCCAAGAGGCCCAGTACTTC	CASSYSIQGQEAQYF
.	TRBJ1-5	.	TRBV6-2/TRBV6-3	TGTGCCAGCAGAATACAGGGAAGGGGGCATTTT	CASRIQGRGHF
.	TRBJ2-2	TRBD2	TRBV20-1	TGCAGTGCTGGAAGGGCTAGCGGTAACACCGGGGAGCTGTTTTTT	CSAGRASGNTGELFF
many	TRBJ2-7	TRBD1	TRBV4-3	TGCGCCAGCAGCCAAGAGGGGCGGGACAGGGTTAACGAGCAGTACTTC	CASSQEGRDRVNEQYF
.	TRBJ1-2	.	TRBV4-1	TGTGCCAGCAGCCAAGGTGGAGGGGGCTATGGCTACACCTTC	CASSQGGGGYGYTF
once	TRBJ1-2	.	TRBV12-3/TRBV12-4	TGTGCCAGCAGTTTTGGCCCGGTTGGCTATGGCCACACCTTC	CASSFGPVGYGHTF
.	TRBJ1-4	TRBD1	TRBV2	TGTGCCAGCGCCTCCTTTTCCGGGACAGGGTATGAAAAACTGTTTTTT	CASASFSGTGYEKLFF
.	TRBJ2-1	TRBD2	TRBV30	TGTGCCTGGAGTGTCCTGCGGGGGAGCTACAATGAGCAGTTCTTC	CAWSVLRGSYNEQFF
few	TRBJ2-7	TRBD2	TRBV20-1	TGCAGTGCTGAAAGGTCACTAGCGGGGGGGCTTACCACCTACGAGCAGTACTTC	CSAERSLAGGLTTYEQYF
many	TRBJ2-1	TRBD2	TRBV4-1	TGCGCCAGCAGCCAAGTGGGGGGAGGGTACAATGAGCAGTTCTTC	CASSQVGGGYNEQFF
.	TRBJ2-2	TRBD1	TRBV5-5	TGTGCCAGCAGTCGGACAGGGACGGGCACCGGGGAGCTGTTTTTT	CASSRTGTGTGELFF
.	TRBJ2-6	.	TRBV18	TGTGCCAGCTCACAAAAAGAGGGGGCCAACGTCCTGACTTTC	CASSQKEGANVLTF
.	TRBJ1-2	.	TRBV11-3	TGTGCCAGCAGCTTTGTGGCGGGGGGCAAAAGAGACTATGGCTACACCTTC	CASSFVAGGKRDYGYTF
.	TRBJ2-3	.	TRBV20-1	TGCAGCCTCACGGAGAGCACAGATACGCAGTATTTT	CSLTESTDTQYF
.	TRBJ1-2	.	TRBV6-5	TGTGCCACCGGACGGTTTATGGGCTACACCTTC	CATGRFMGYTF
few	TRBJ1-2	TRBD1	TRBV7-3	TGTGCCAGCAGTCTCGACAGGGCACGTGGCTACACCTTC	CASSLDRARGYTF
.	TRBJ1-6	.	TRBV28	TGTGCCAGCAGTCCGACCGAACTGGGCAACTATAATTCACCCCTCCACTTT	CASSPTELGNYNSPLHF
many	TRBJ1-5	.	TRBV4-1	TGCGCCAGCAGCCAAGGCGGGTACAATCAGCCCCAGCATTTT	CASSQGGYNQPQHF
.	TRBJ1-2	.	TRBV3-1	TGTGCCAGCAGCCAGTGGGGGGAGCATGGCTACACCTTC	CASSQWGEHGYTF
.	TRBJ2-4	.	TRBV12-3/TRBV12-4	TGTGCCAGCAGTTTAGGGGGCGGTCCAAACATTCAGTACTTC	CASSLGGGPNIQYF
.	TRBJ2-7	TRBD1	TRBV6-6	TGTGCCAGCAGGAATACACTACGGGGACAGGGGTACGAGCAGTACTTC	CASRNTLRGQGYEQYF
.	TRBJ1-6	TRBD1	TRBV7-2	TGTGCCAGCAGCTTACCCGGACAGGGTTATGTGGTTTCACCCCTCCACTTT	CASSLPGQGYVVSPLHF
few	TRBJ1-2	TRBD1	TRBV27	TGTGCCAGCAGCCTGACAGGGCTTAACTATGGCTACACCTTC	CASSLTGLNYGYTF
.	TRBJ2-5	.	TRBV25-1	TGTGCCAGCAGCTCCGGGAGCCTCAATGAGCAGTACTTC	CASSSGSLNEQYF
few	TRBJ2-5	.	TRBV6-2/TRBV6-3	TGTGCCAGCAGACCGAGGGTTGGCCAAGAAGAGACCCAGTACTTC	CASRPRVGQEETQYF